A single sample is the source of the 25 T cell receptor beta chains below, sequenced in a study of shared clonotypes between healthy human individuals. The assay was immunoSEQ multiplex PCR, and TCRdb's table has in-frame clones only and misses some. The table lists some 2,500,000 clones, 93% of them singletons. Source material: naive CD4+ T cells from PBMCs. Subset here: CD45RA+ positively selected. The receptors stem from a man between 18 and 29 years old in good health. Some clones in this sample may be carry-over from other donors' samples.

About this clone itself: This specimen includes other DNA sequences encoding the same CDR3. V and J are TRBV10-3 and TRBJ1-2; 9 bases map to TRBD1. Germline V gene lookup returns CDR1 ENHRY and CDR2 SYGVKD. With V trimmed by 4 bases and J by 4 bases, 1 base remained unmatched. CDR3 length equals 13 residues. CDR3 loop: CAISGGQGYGYTF. The CDR3 coding sequence is TGTGCCATCAGTGGGGGACAGGGCTATGGCTACACCTTC.

This chain uses TRBV18 with TRBJ2-1, with 7 nucleotides matching TRBD2. Unmatched junction bases numbered 6, after V lost 4 bases and J lost 3 bases. The CDR3 covers 15 residues. Germline loops: CDR1 KGHSH, CDR2 LQKENI. CDR3 protein: CASSQRDGDYNEQFF. CDR3 DNA: TGTGCCAGCTCACAGCGGGACGGAGACTACAATGAGCAGTTCTTC.

In regard to this clone: This same CDR3 is encoded by further DNA sequences in the sample. The genes are TRBV18 and TRBJ1-1; 7 nucleotides agree with TRBD1. Germline CDR1 and CDR2: KGHSH and LQKENI. There are 15 residues in the CDR3. The ends lost 3 bases at V and 0 bases at J; junction bases unmatched: 4. The CDR3, as DNA: TGTGCCAGCTCACCGGGGACAGATATGAACACTGAAGCTTTCTTT. It encodes CASSPGTDMNTEAFF.

V gene TRBV18 combines with J gene TRBJ2-1, with D unresolved. The CDR3 runs 13 residues. Germline V gene data show CDR1 as KGHSH and CDR2 as LQKENI. V was pared by 1 base and J by 7 bases, with 8 bases between. CDR3 protein: CASSPQKGNEQFF. The CDR3 DNA sequence: TGTGCCAGCTCACCACAGAAAGGGAATGAGCAGTTCTTC.

The V gene is TRBV6-1, the J gene TRBJ1-1; D unresolved. CDR1 is MNHNS, CDR2 SASEGT, per germline. This CDR3 contains 14 residues. V lost 3 bases, J lost 0 bases, and 8 bases lay in between. CDR3 DNA sequence: TGTGCCAGCAGTGACACCGCGGTGAACACTGAAGCTTTCTTT. This codes for CASSDTAVNTEAFF.

The chain recombines TRBV11-2 with TRBJ1-2, with a tentative D call TRBD1 (5 bases). CDR3 length: 16 amino acids. V lost 1 base and J 0 bases, leaving 12 bases between the germline ends. The germline gives CDR1 SGHAT, CDR2 FQNNGV. The CDR3 DNA reads as TGTGCCAGCAGCTTAGTGTGGCAGGGTTCTAACTATGGCTACACCTTC. Translation: CASSLVWQGSNYGYTF. Supplemented by reference TRBV11-2 and TRBJ1-2, the full variable domain reads EAGVAQSPRYKIIEKRQSVAFWCNPISGHATLYWYQQILGQGPKLLIQFQNNGVVDDSQLPKDRFSAERLKGVDSTLKIQPAKLEDSAVYLCASSLVWQGSNYGYTFGSGTRLTVV.

This clone was observed a few times. CDR3 protein: CASSPDSLREQYF. In nucleotides, the CDR3 is TGTGCCAGCAGCCCCGACAGCCTACGCGAGCAGTACTTC. The chain has TRBV7-8 and TRBJ2-7; TRBD1 might be the D (5 bases). The CDR3 sequence is 13 residues long. Trimming removed 5 bases at V and 6 bases at J, with 14 bases between. Germline V CDR1 and CDR2: SGHVS, FQNEAQ.

The genes are TRBV7-9 and TRBJ2-5; D not resolved. CDR3 length: 14 residues. V shed 5 bases and J shed 5 bases, with 15 bases lying between them. Germline assignment: CDR1 SEHNR and CDR2 FQNEAQ (reference sequence). CDR3 nucleotide sequence: TGTGCCAGCAGCCAATACGAGACGTTTGAGACCCAGTACTTC. The encoded protein is CASSQYETFETQYF.

The rearrangement links TRBV29-1 to TRBJ1-2; no reliable D call. Germline loops: CDR1 SQVTM, CDR2 ANQGSEA. Trimming stripped 0 bases from V and 8 bases from J, with 10 bases between. The CDR3 covers 12 residues. The DNA of the CDR3 is TGCAGCGTTGAAGAAAGTTTTGGAGGCTACACCTTC. It codes for CSVEESFGGYTF.

The rearrangement joins TRBV4-2 to TRBJ2-3; 9 bases match TRBD1. The germline V gene has CDR1 LGHNA and CDR2 YNFKEQ. The CDR3 is 16 amino acids. V dropped 0 bases and J dropped 9; count of bases not matched to a gene: 10. DNA of the CDR3: TGTGCCAGCAGCCAAGAGGGCGGGGACAGGGACAACACGCAGTATTTT. This codes for CASSQEGGDRDNTQYF.

The V call is TRBV29-1, the J call TRBJ1-1; tentative D call: TRBD1 (6 bases). The CDR3 has 12 residues. Per germline, CDR1 SQVTM and CDR2 ANQGSEA. Between the trimmed V and J ends, which lost 6 bases and 6 bases, there was a span of 14 bases. The CDR3 DNA is TGCAGCGTCCGGACAGACCGTTCTGAAGCTTTCTTT. Its protein product is CSVRTDRSEAFF. Variable domain in full (rest from reference TRBV29-1 and TRBJ1-1): SAVISQKPSRDICQRGTSLTIQCQVDSQVTMMFWYRQQPGQSLTLIATANQGSEATYESGFVIDKFPISRPNLTFSTLTVSNMSPEDSSIYLCSVRTDRSEAFFGQGTRLTVV.

The J gene is TRBJ2-5, the V gene TRBV5-1; D unresolved. This CDR3 has 12 residues. Germline-derived CDR1 and CDR2 are SGHRS and YFSETQ. V was clipped by 5 bases and J by 5 bases, with 10 bases between them. The CDR3 region has the DNA TGCGCCAGCAGTTCGGGCCGGGAGACCCAGTACTTC. The encoded protein is CASSSGRETQYF.

The chain combines TRBV9 with TRBJ2-7, with TRBD2 as a possible D gene (5 bases). This CDR3 comprises 16 residues. Per the germline V gene, CDR1 is SGDLS and CDR2 is YYNGEE. Trimming left V 4 bases short and J 0 bases short, with 17 bases between. CDR3 coding DNA: TGTGCCAGCAGCCCGAGAAGCGGATTGAGCTCCTACGAGCAGTACTTC. As protein: CASSPRSGLSSYEQYF.

The rearrangement links TRBV15 to TRBJ2-7; D remains unclear. The germline V gene has CDR1 LNHNV and CDR2 YYDKDF (reference sequence). Trimming took 1 base from V and 6 from J, leaving 7 bases between them. The CDR3 totals 12 residues. CDR3 protein: CATSRGWSEQYF. The CDR3 DNA reads TGTGCCACCAGCAGAGGGTGGAGCGAGCAGTACTTC.

J is TRBJ1-2 and V is TRBV6-6; the match to TRBD1 covers 7 bases. Per germline, CDR1 MNHNY and CDR2 SVGAGI (reference sequence). V lost 3 bases and J lost 0; bases outside the gene matches: 7. The CDR3 contains 16 residues. CDR3 sequence (DNA): TGTGCCAGCAGTTATTCAGGGACAGCTGCTAACTATGGCTACACCTTC. It yields the protein CASSYSGTAANYGYTF.

The J gene is TRBJ2-1, the V gene TRBV11-2; no reliable D call. Germline CDR1 is SGHAT and CDR2 is FQNNGV. V lost 1 base and J 4 bases, leaving 11 bases between the germline ends. The CDR3 runs to 15 residues. This CDR3 reads CASSLGRGVYNEQFF. The CDR3 DNA follows: TGTGCCAGCAGCTTAGGGCGCGGAGTTTACAATGAGCAGTTCTTC.

DNA of the CDR3: TGTGCCAGCTCACCGAGGGACGGCCTGGAGCAGTACTTC. Translating it yields CASSPRDGLEQYF. The V gene is TRBV18, the J gene TRBJ2-7; D may correspond to TRBD1 or TRBD2 (5 bases each). CDR1 and CDR2 from the germline V gene are KGHSH and LQKENI. The CDR3 covers 13 residues. Trimming took off 3 bases at V and 7 bases at J, with 13 bases between the two ends. The full variable domain, rest sourced from reference TRBV18 and TRBJ2-7, is NAGVMQNPRHLVRRRGQEARLRCSPMKGHSHVYWYRQLPEEGLKFMVYLQKENIIDESGMPKERFSAEFPKEGPSILRIQQVVRGDSAAYFCASSPRDGLEQYFGPGTRLTVT.

On this clone itself: This CDR3 is also generated by other DNA sequences in the sample. V usage is TRBV11-2 and J usage is TRBJ2-7, with 8 bases fitting TRBD1. V was clipped by 5 bases and J by 0 bases; unmatched bases: 3. This CDR3 has 14 amino acids. Germline lookup yields CDR1 SGHAT and CDR2 FQNNGV. CDR3 sequence: CASSRDRYSYEQYF. CDR3 nucleotide sequence: TGTGCCAGCAGCCGGGACAGGTACTCCTACGAGCAGTACTTC.

The rearrangement joins TRBV2 to TRBJ1-5, with D tentatively TRBD1 (6 bases). Looked up from germline, CDR1 is SNHLY and CDR2 is FYNNEI. This CDR3 comprises 13 residues. With 5 bases removed from V and 4 bases from J, the gap between germline ends came to 9 bases. The CDR3 DNA follows: TGTGCCAGCAGTTCTCAGGGGAATCAGCCCCAGCATTTT. As protein: CASSSQGNQPQHF.

V is TRBV2 and J is TRBJ1-5, with D possibly being TRBD1 (5 bases). CDR3 length: 15 amino acids. In germline, CDR1 is SNHLY, CDR2 FYNNEI. V lost 6 bases and J lost 2, with 14 bases in between. CDR3 DNA: TGTGCCAGCAGGTTACGGGGCCGGGGCAATCAGCCCCAGCATTTT. Encoded protein: CASRLRGRGNQPQHF.

The V call is TRBV30, the J call TRBJ2-7, with 7 bases lining up with TRBD1. This CDR3 comprises 14 residues. V lost 2 bases and J lost 0; bases outside the gene matches: 4. Germline loops: CDR1 GTSNPN, CDR2 SVGIG (reference sequence). Written as DNA, the CDR3 is TGTGCCTGGAGTCTGGACAGGCGCTCCTACGAGCAGTACTTC. Encoded protein: CAWSLDRRSYEQYF.

This chain connects TRBV4-1 to TRBJ1-3; TRBD1 matches 8 bases. V lost 3 bases, J lost 0 bases, and 7 bases stayed unmatched. The CDR3 is made up of 17 amino acids. Looked up from germline, CDR1 is MGHRA and CDR2 is YSYEKL. The CDR3 sequence: CASSQPRQGSSGNTIYF. The CDR3 nucleotides are TGCGCCAGCAGCCAGCCACGACAGGGGAGCTCTGGAAACACCATATATTTT.

The chain joins TRBV4-3 to TRBJ1-2; D gene unclear. The CDR3 runs to 17 residues. Germline CDR1 and CDR2: LGHNA and YSLEER. The V and J ends lost 0 bases and 0 bases respectively, with 14 bases between them. CDR3 sequence reads: CASSQDRLADPNYGYTF. CDR3 nucleotides: TGCGCCAGCAGCCAAGATCGGCTGGCAGACCCTAACTATGGCTACACCTTC.

The genes are TRBV7-9 and TRBJ1-2; D is uncertain. Germline-derived CDR1 and CDR2 are SEHNR and FQNEAQ (reference sequence). Trimming cost V 1 base and J 3 bases, with 12 bases left between them. The CDR3 extends over 15 amino acids. The CDR3 loop is CASSLVPRSDYGYTF. As DNA, the CDR3 is TGTGCCAGCAGCTTAGTTCCCAGGTCGGACTATGGCTACACCTTC.

This clone appeared once. This chain joins TRBV28 and TRBJ2-1, with 12 bases matching TRBD2. Looked up from germline, CDR1 is MDHEN and CDR2 is SYDVKM. The CDR3 sequence is 15 residues long. J was trimmed by 9 bases and V by 6 bases; bases with no gene match: 9. The CDR3 DNA sequence: TGTGCCAGCAGATTAGGACTAGCGGGAACGCTTGAGCAGTTCTTC. This sequence encodes CASRLGLAGTLEQFF.